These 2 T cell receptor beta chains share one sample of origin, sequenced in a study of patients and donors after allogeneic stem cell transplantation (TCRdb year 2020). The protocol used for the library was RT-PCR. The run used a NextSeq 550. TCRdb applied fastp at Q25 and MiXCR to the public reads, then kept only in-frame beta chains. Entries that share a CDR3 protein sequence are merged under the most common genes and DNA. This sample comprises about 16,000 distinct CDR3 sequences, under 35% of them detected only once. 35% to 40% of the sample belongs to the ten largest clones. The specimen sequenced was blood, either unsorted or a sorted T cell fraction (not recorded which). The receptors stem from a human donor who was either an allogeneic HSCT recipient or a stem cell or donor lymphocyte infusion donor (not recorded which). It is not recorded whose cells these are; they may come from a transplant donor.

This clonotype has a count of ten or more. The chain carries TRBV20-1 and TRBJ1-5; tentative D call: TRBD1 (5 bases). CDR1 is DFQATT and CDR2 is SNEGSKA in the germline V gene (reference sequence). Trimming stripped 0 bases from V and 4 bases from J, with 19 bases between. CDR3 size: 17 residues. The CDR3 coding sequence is TGCAGTGCTAGAGATCCTCATCGGGGGTTCGGGAATCAGCCCCAGCATTTT. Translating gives CSARDPHRGFGNQPQHF.

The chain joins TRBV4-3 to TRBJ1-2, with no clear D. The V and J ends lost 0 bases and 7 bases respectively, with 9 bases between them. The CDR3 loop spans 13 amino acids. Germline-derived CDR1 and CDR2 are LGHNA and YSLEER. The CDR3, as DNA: TGCGCCAGCAGCCAAGATCGGTTCCGTGGCTACACCTTC. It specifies CASSQDRFRGYTF.